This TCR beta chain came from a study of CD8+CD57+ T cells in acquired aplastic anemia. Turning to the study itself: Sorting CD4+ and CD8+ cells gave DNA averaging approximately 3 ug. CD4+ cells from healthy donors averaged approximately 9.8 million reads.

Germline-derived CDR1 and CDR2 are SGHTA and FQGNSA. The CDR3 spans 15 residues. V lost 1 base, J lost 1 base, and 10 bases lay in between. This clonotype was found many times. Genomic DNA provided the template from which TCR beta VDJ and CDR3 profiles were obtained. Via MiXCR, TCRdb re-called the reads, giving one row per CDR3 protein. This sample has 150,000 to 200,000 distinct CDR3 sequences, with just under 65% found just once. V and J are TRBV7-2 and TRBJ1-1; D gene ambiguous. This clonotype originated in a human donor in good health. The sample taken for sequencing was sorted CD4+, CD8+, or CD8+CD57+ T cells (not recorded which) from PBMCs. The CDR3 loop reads CASSLGWGGNTEAFF. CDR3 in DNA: TGTGCCAGCAGCTTAGGCTGGGGAGGGAACACTGAAGCTTTCTTT.